This T cell receptor beta chain appears in the sequencing data of a study of blood T cell repertoires in COVID-19. Study overall: The United States, Italy and Spain were the sources of the acute and convalescent COVID-19 samples. T cells, B-cell-depleted T cells, or PBMCs provided the cDNA or gDNA that served as material.

In the authors' workflow: Amplification with reference gene primers provided the estimates of nucleated cell counts. Clones were read by immunoSEQ multiplex PCR, and TCRdb kept only the in-frame ones, dropping some. D and trimming come from the DNA, and the V and J calls and clone size come from that table. The data show roughly 120,000 clones, with about three quarters seen just once and roughly 0.86% held by the top ten. The sample consisted of peripheral blood. The TCR was taken from a human donor with acute or convalescent COVID-19. The donor label of this sample is uncertain.

CDR3 in DNA: TGTGCCAGCAGCAGGTTCTACATGCGGGCAGTCTCCTACGAGCAGTACTTC. Encoded protein: CASSRFYMRAVSYEQYF. The gene calls are TRBV21-1 and TRBJ2-7; the tabulated D call, TRBD2, remains unverified against the DNA. TRBV21-1 is marked as a pseudogene. The CDR3 contains 17 residues.